The 13 T cell receptor beta chains presented below share a single source sample, sequenced in a study of Ad26.COV2.S vaccination and SARS-CoV-2 variants (dated by TCRdb to the early 2020s). Taken with the paper, the label for treatment or condition translates to: around 19 received Ad26.COV2.S at low or high dose, single or two shots; 5 received placebo; per-sample allocation not given. Repertoires of vaccine and placebo recipients were sequenced from samples taken on day 63 after the first injection. The method behind the library was the immunoSEQ multiplex PCR assay. The source is immuneACCESS, and TCRdb retained only in-frame sequences with V and J called. Part of the clones is not carried over; for the studies checked, unresolved V genes explain less than half of this, and the remainder is unexplained. The sample table records hundreds of thousands of clones; roughly 90% of these occur just once. The ten largest account for 9% to 15% of the sample.

The source was peripheral blood, collected in a trial of Ad26.COV2.S vaccine versus placebo. The receptors come from a person between 18 and 65 years old who received the Ad26.COV2.S COVID-19 vaccine or a placebo.

The V call is TRBV5-1, the J call TRBJ2-1; maybe TRBD1 (6 bases). V was pared by 3 bases and J by 9 bases, with 16 bases between. CDR3 size: 14 residues. Germline loops: CDR1 SGHRS, CDR2 YFSETQ. CDR3 sequence (DNA): TGCGCCAGCAGCTACCAACCAGGGGAAGGTGAGCAGTTCTTC. Amino acid sequence: CASSYQPGEGEQFF.

This clone appeared a single time. The V and J genes are TRBV28 and TRBJ2-7; D gene ambiguous. With 3 bases removed from V and 0 bases from J, the gap between germline ends came to 12 bases. The CDR3 consists of 15 residues. Per the germline V gene, CDR1 is MDHEN and CDR2 is SYDVKM. CDR3 sequence reads: CASSFSDQSSYEQYF. CDR3 sequence (DNA): TGTGCCAGCAGTTTCTCGGACCAGAGCTCCTACGAGCAGTACTTC.

V gene TRBV9 combines with J gene TRBJ1-1; no clear D. The CDR3 runs 14 residues. The V gene's germline CDR1 is SGDLS and CDR2 YYNGEE. Trimming removed 0 bases from V and 1 base from J, with 7 bases in between. The CDR3 sequence is CASSVGMRNTEAFF. For the CDR3, the DNA is TGTGCCAGCAGCGTAGGGATGCGGAACACTGAAGCTTTCTTT.

This clone was seen just once. The chain joins TRBV29-1 to TRBJ2-2, with D possibly TRBD2 on 7 matching bases. Between the trimmed V and J ends, which lost 0 bases and 3 bases, there was a span of 14 bases. Germline V gene lookup returns CDR1 SQVTM and CDR2 ANQGSEA. The CDR3 spans 16 residues. Here the CDR3 reads CSVEDRGGGDTGELFF. The CDR3 nucleotides read TGCAGCGTTGAAGATCGGGGCGGGGGCGACACCGGGGAGCTGTTTTTT.

The genes are TRBV5-4 and TRBJ2-2, with D unresolved. The CDR3 sequence is 14 residues long. Deletions cut 0 bases from V and 7 bases from J, with 10 bases between. Germline lookup yields CDR1 SGHNT and CDR2 YYREEE (reference sequence). CDR3 amino acids: CASSLDWTGGELFF. For the CDR3, the DNA is TGTGCCAGCAGCTTGGACTGGACCGGCGGGGAGCTGTTTTTT.

The gene calls are TRBV19 and TRBJ2-7; the D gene could be TRBD1 or TRBD2 (5 bases each). The CDR3 runs to 14 residues. V lost 6 bases to trimming and J lost 2 bases, with 14 bases between them. Per the germline V gene, CDR1 is LNHDA and CDR2 is SQIVND (reference sequence). CDR3: CASRLGHGTYEQYF. The CDR3 DNA follows: TGTGCCAGTAGATTAGGACACGGGACCTACGAGCAGTACTTC. Full variable domain (remainder filled in from reference TRBV19 and TRBJ2-7): DGGITQSPKYLFRKEGQNVTLSCEQNLNHDAMYWYRQDPGQGLRLIYYSQIVNDFQKGDIAEGYSVSREKKESFPLTVTSAQKNPTAFYLCASRLGHGTYEQYFGPGTRLTVT.

The chain uses TRBV6-2 or TRBV6-3 and TRBJ2-1; 8 bases match TRBD1. V shed 4 bases and J 3 bases; nucleotides not matched to a gene: 8. The CDR3 runs 16 residues. From germline, CDR1 is MNHEY and CDR2 SVGEGT. CDR3 sequence (DNA): TGTGCCAGCAGTTCCGACAGGGGTCTGTTCTACAATGAGCAGTTCTTC. Amino acid sequence: CASSSDRGLFYNEQFF.

This chain uses TRBV29-1 with TRBJ2-1; D perhaps matches TRBD1 (5 bases). The CDR3 length is 10 residues. Germline V CDR1 and CDR2: SQVTM, ANQGSEA. V was pared by 7 bases and J by 9 bases, with 10 bases between. The CDR3 loop reads CSGWGGEQFF. Here the CDR3 DNA reads TGCAGCGGCTGGGGCGGTGAGCAGTTCTTC.

This clone was detected once. The V gene is TRBV6-2 or TRBV6-3, the J gene TRBJ1-2, with D unclear. V was pared by 6 bases and J by 4 bases, with 9 bases between. The germline CDR1 and CDR2 sequences are MNHEY and SVGEGT. The CDR3 consists of 12 residues. CDR3 coding DNA: TGTGCCAGCAGCAAGGATGGCTATGGCTACACCTTC. Translated: CASSKDGYGYTF.

As DNA, the CDR3 is TGTGCCAGCTCACCACTAGACGAAAATGAGCAGTTCTTC. This sequence encodes CASSPLDENEQFF. The V gene is TRBV18, the J gene TRBJ2-1; D call uncertain. The CDR3 is made up of 13 amino acids. Trimming removed 1 base at V and 7 bases at J, with 8 bases between. CDR1 is KGHSH and CDR2 is LQKENI in the germline V gene.

The J gene is TRBJ2-5, the V gene TRBV5-1; D is undetermined. The length of the CDR3 is 11 residues. Trimming cost V 5 bases and J 1 base, with 3 bases left between them. Per the germline V gene, CDR1 is SGHRS and CDR2 is YFSETQ. The CDR3 reads CASRGQETQYF. CDR3 DNA: TGCGCCAGCAGGGGCCAAGAGACCCAGTACTTC.

The chain joins TRBV7-8 to TRBJ1-1; D unresolved. This CDR3 spans 16 amino acids. In germline, CDR1 is SGHVS, CDR2 FQNEAQ. Trimming shortened V by 5 bases and J by 0 bases, and 16 bases separated the two germline ends. CDR3 amino acids: CASSPGVGVMNTEAFF. The CDR3 DNA reads TGTGCCAGCAGCCCCGGGGTCGGGGTCATGAACACTGAAGCTTTCTTT.

This clone was seen a handful of times. Mismatch with germline at one junction end may stem from a read error. The CDR3 sequence: CAWRAGINQPQHF. The CDR3 nucleotides are TGTGCGTGGAGGGCAGGGATTAATCAGCCCCAGCATTTT. The chain is built from TRBV30 and TRBJ1-5, with D maybe TRBD1 (5 bases). Germline V CDR1 and CDR2: GTSNPN, SVGIG (reference sequence). The CDR3 covers 13 residues.